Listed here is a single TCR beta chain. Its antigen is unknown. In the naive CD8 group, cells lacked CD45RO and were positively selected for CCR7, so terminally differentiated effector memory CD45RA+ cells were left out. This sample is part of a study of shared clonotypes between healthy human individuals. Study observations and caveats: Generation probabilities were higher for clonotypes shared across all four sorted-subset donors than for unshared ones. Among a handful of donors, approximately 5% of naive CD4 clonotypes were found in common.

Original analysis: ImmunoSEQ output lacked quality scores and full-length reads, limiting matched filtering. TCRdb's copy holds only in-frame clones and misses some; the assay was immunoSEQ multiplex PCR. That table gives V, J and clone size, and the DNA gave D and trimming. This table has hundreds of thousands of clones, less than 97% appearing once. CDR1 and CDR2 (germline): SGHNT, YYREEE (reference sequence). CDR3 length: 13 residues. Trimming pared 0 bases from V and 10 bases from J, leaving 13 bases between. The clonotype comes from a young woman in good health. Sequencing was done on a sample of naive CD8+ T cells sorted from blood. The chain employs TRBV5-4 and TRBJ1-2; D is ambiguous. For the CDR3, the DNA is TGTGCCAGCAGCTTGGGGGCAGGTCCTATCTACACCTTC. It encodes CASSLGAGPIYTF.